Following are 18 T cell receptor beta chains from one sample sequenced in a study of shared clonotypes between healthy human individuals. Generated by immunoSEQ multiplex PCR, the TCRdb table keeps only in-frame clones and is missing some. Among a few million clones listed, roughly 92% were seen once. Material: naive CD4+ T cells from PBMCs. Documented subset: CD45RA+ positively selected. The receptors here all came from a man in his late teens or twenties in good health. Some clones in this sample may be carry-over from other donors' samples.

The J gene is TRBJ2-5, the V gene TRBV29-1; 12 nucleotides agree with TRBD1. Near its end, the DNA agrees better with TRBJ2-7, so the J call may be wrong. Germline CDR1 is SQVTM and CDR2 is ANQGSEA. The CDR3 has 14 amino acids. This chain's CDR3 is CSVDLGQGAGEQYF. The CDR3 nucleotides are TGCAGCGTTGATCTGGGACAGGGGGCGGGCGAGCAGTACTTC.

This chain connects TRBV28 to TRBJ1-2; 7 nucleotides line up with TRBD1. J was trimmed by 8 bases and V by 6 bases; bases with no gene match: 9. Germline V gene lookup returns CDR1 MDHEN and CDR2 SYDVKM. This CDR3 region has 13 residues. The CDR3 region is CASRAGGVRGYTF. The CDR3 nucleotides are TGTGCCAGCAGGGCAGGGGGGGTGAGAGGCTACACCTTC.

The chain couples TRBV28 to TRBJ1-4; 9 positions agree with TRBD1. Germline CDR1 MDHEN, CDR2 SYDVKM. The CDR3 is 15 amino acids. V lost 5 bases, J lost 12 bases, and 13 bases stayed unmatched. The CDR3 is CASSTSGQGGVELFF. The CDR3 DNA sequence: TGTGCCAGCAGTACATCGGGACAGGGTGGTGTAGAACTGTTTTTT.

The rearrangement joins TRBV7-3 to TRBJ2-3, with TRBD2 as a possible D gene (6 bases). Germline V CDR1 and CDR2: SGHTA, FQGTGA. V lost 3 bases to trimming and J lost 3 bases, with 13 bases between them. CDR3 length: 15 amino acids. The CDR3 loop is CASSLVGSQTDTQYF. The CDR3 region has the DNA TGTGCCAGCAGCTTGGTCGGGAGTCAGACAGATACGCAGTATTTT.

The chain combines TRBV7-6 with TRBJ2-3; weak D call: TRBD2 (5 bases). Between the trimmed V and J ends, which lost 1 base and 2 bases, there was a span of 10 bases. Germline loops: CDR1 SGHVS, CDR2 FNYEAQ. CDR3 size: 15 residues. The CDR3 protein is CASSLVNGVTDTQYF. The CDR3 coding sequence is TGTGCCAGCAGCTTAGTAAACGGGGTCACAGATACGCAGTATTTT.

The J gene is TRBJ2-2, the V gene TRBV5-1; 13 nucleotides line up with TRBD2. Germline V CDR1 and CDR2: SGHRS, YFSETQ. The CDR3 loop spans 17 amino acids. Trimming at V came to 4 bases and at J to 8 bases, leaving 11 bases not matched to a gene. CDR3 DNA sequence: TGCGCCAGCAGCCGGATGACTAGCGGGAGGCCAGGTGGGGAGCTGTTTTTT. It specifies CASSRMTSGRPGGELFF.

This clone came up a few times. The chain combines TRBV19 with TRBJ1-1; 7 positions match TRBD1. J lost 6 bases, V lost 9 bases, and 7 bases had no gene match. The CDR3 runs 12 residues. Germline CDR1 LNHDA, CDR2 SQIVND (reference sequence). CDR3 sequence reads: CASSWTGAEAFF. Written as DNA, the CDR3 is TGTGCCAGCTCGTGGACAGGCGCTGAAGCTTTCTTT.

The rearrangement uses TRBV18 and TRBJ2-7; 8 nucleotides line up with TRBD1. CDR3 length: 15 residues. Germline V lookup: CDR1 KGHSH, CDR2 LQKENI. V lost 6 bases to trimming and J lost 2 bases; unmatched junction nucleotides: 9. As DNA, the CDR3 is TGTGCCAGCTCGTATACAGGGGGTAGCGCCTACGAGCAGTACTTC. Translation gives CASSYTGGSAYEQYF.

As concerns this clone: Other DNA sequences in the same sample also yield this CDR3. The V and J genes are TRBV11-2 and TRBJ2-5; no reliable D call. This CDR3 spans 11 amino acids. Per germline, CDR1 SGHAT and CDR2 FQNNGV. With 5 bases removed from V and 3 bases from J, the gap between germline ends came to 4 bases. CDR3 sequence (DNA): TGTGCCAGCAGCCTTAAAGAGACCCAGTACTTC. It is translated as CASSLKETQYF.

The CDR3 DNA reads TGTGCCAGCAGTGACAGGGGGCAAGTGCAGTATTTT. This encodes CASSDRGQVQYF. The gene calls are TRBV2 and TRBJ2-3, with 8 bases aligning to TRBD1. The CDR3 spans 12 residues. V dropped 3 bases and J dropped 11; count of bases not matched to a gene: 4. Germline V lookup: CDR1 SNHLY, CDR2 FYNNEI.

The CDR3 spells CAWSRPRGFSYEQYF. The CDR3 DNA is TGTGCCTGGAGCCGTCCCCGGGGTTTCTCCTACGAGCAGTACTTC. The genes are TRBV30 and TRBJ2-5, with a weak D call TRBD2 (5 bases). The J call may be wrong; the DNA end is better matched by TRBJ2-7. The germline gives CDR1 GTSNPN, CDR2 SVGIG (reference sequence). This CDR3 has 15 residues.

The chain employs TRBV2 and TRBJ2-7, with 10 bases matching TRBD1. CDR3 length: 15 residues. In germline, CDR1 is SNHLY, CDR2 FYNNEI. After removal of 6 bases from V and 4 bases from J, the junction contained 9 bases not matched to a gene. CDR3 coding DNA: TGTGCCAGCAGGCGGACCGGGACAGGGGCATACGAGCAGTACTTC. As protein: CASRRTGTGAYEQYF.

The chain is built from TRBV6-1 and TRBJ1-5; 9 bases line up with TRBD1. In germline, CDR1 is MNHNS, CDR2 SASEGT. With 6 bases clipped from V and 4 bases from J, the junction kept 4 bases outside the gene matches. This CDR3 is built from 14 residues. CDR3 protein: CASSRDRANQPQHF. The CDR3 bases are TGTGCCAGCAGCCGGGACAGGGCAAATCAGCCCCAGCATTTT.

The chain is built from TRBV7-9 and TRBJ2-7; D may be TRBD2 (6 bases). Germline lookup yields CDR1 SEHNR and CDR2 FQNEAQ (reference sequence). V lost 1 base and J 5 bases, leaving 12 bases between the germline ends. CDR3 length: 14 residues. As DNA, the CDR3 is TGTGCCAGCAGCTTAGGGGCGGGAATCGACGAGCAGTACTTC. It yields the protein CASSLGAGIDEQYF.

The chain has TRBV6-1 and TRBJ2-5, with TRBD2 matching 7 bases. CDR1 and CDR2 (germline): MNHNS, SASEGT. The CDR3 runs to 15 residues. The ends lost 3 bases at V and 0 bases at J; junction bases unmatched: 4. The CDR3 here is CASSDGGSYQETQYF. In DNA, the CDR3 is TGTGCCAGCAGTGACGGGGGGTCTTACCAAGAGACCCAGTACTTC.

This clone was seen a handful of times. V usage is TRBV2 and J usage is TRBJ1-4; D call uncertain. Per germline, CDR1 SNHLY and CDR2 FYNNEI. The CDR3 length is 14 residues. Between the trimmed V and J ends, which lost 3 bases and 4 bases, there was a span of 9 bases. DNA of the CDR3: TGTGCCAGCAGTGATGGTATGAGTAATGAAAAACTGTTTTTT. It encodes CASSDGMSNEKLFF.

The chain joins TRBV5-1 to TRBJ2-2, with a weak D call TRBD1 (6 bases). The V end lost 2 bases, the J end lost 6 bases, and 8 bases lay between the germline ends. The CDR3 consists of 13 residues. Germline V lookup: CDR1 SGHRS, CDR2 YFSETQ. The CDR3 region has the DNA TGCGCCAGCAGCTTTGAGGGGGCCGGGGAGCTGTTTTTT. Translation: CASSFEGAGELFF.

The rearrangement links TRBV28 to TRBJ1-2; 7 bases match TRBD1. Germline trimming cut 5 bases from V and 8 bases from J; bases unmatched to any gene: 14. There are 15 residues in the CDR3. Germline lookup yields CDR1 MDHEN and CDR2 SYDVKM. This CDR3 reads CASSTGGGASLGYTF. CDR3 nucleotides: TGTGCCAGCAGTACGGGAGGGGGCGCGTCTCTGGGCTACACCTTC.